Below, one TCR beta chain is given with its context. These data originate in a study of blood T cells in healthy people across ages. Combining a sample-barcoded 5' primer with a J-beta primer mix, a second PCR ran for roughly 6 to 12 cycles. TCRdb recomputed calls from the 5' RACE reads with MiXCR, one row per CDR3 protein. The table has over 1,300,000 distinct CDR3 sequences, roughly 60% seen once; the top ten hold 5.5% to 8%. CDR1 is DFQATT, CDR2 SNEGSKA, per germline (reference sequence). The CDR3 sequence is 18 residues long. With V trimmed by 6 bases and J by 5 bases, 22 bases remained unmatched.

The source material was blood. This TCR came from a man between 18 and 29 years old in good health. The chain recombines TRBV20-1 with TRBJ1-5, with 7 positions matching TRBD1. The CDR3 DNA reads TGCAGTGCCCGGGGACCGGTGGACCACGAGCAGGGGGATCAGCCCCAGCATTTT. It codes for CSARGPVDHEQGDQPQHF.